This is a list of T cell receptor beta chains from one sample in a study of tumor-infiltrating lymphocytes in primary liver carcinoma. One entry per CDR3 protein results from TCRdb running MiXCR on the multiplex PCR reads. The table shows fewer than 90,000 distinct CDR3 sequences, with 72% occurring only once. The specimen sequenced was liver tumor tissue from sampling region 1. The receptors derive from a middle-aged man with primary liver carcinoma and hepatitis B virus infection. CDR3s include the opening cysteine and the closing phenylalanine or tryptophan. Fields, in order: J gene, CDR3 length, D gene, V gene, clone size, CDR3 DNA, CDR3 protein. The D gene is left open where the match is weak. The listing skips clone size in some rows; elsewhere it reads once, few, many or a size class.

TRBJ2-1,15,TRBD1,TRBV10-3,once,TGTGCCATCAGTCAAGAGCCGGGACAGGGGAATGAGCTGTTCTTC,CAISQEPGQGNELFF
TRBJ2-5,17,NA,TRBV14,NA,TGTGCCAGCAGCCATCACCACGCCCCGGAGTTACAAGAGACCCAGTACTTC,CASSHHHAPELQETQYF
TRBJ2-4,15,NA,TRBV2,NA,TGTGTCAGCAGGATGCGTAATCTAGCCAAAAACATTCAGTACTTC,CVSRMRNLAKNIQYF
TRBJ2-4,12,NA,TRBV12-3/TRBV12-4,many,TGTGCCAGCAGTTTGGCAAGGGGCTATCAGTACTTC,CASSLARGYQYF
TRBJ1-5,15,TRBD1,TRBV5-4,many,TGTGCCAGCAGCTTGGGGACAGGAGGCAATCAGCTCCAGCATTTT,CASSLGTGGNQLQHF
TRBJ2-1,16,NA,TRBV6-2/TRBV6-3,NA,TGTGCCAGCACGTCCTCGTATGGAGGTTCCTACATTAAGCAGTTCTTC,CASTSSYGGSYIKQFF
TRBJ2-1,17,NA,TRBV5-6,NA,TGTGCCAGCAGCTCGCGGGACAGCCCCAGCTTCTACAATGATCAGTTCTTC,CASSSRDSPSFYNDQFF
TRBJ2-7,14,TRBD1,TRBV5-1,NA,TGCGCCGGCAGCTTCGGGACAGTGGGCTACGAGCAGTACTTC,CAGSFGTVGYEQYF
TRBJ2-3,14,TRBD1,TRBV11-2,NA,TGTGCCAGCGGCTTCAACAGGGGGACAGATACGCACTATTTT,CASGFNRGTDTHYF
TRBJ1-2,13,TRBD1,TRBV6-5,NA,TGTGCTTGCAGTCGACAGGGAAACTATGGCTACACCTTC,CACSRQGNYGYTF
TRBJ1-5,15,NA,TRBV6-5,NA,TGTGCCAGCAGTCGTACGGTCGGAGGGACTCAGCCCCAGCGTTTT,CASSRTVGGTQPQRF
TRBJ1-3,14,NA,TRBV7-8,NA,TGTGCCAGCAGCCCGCTGGAGTCCGGAAACACCGTATATTTT,CASSPLESGNTVYF
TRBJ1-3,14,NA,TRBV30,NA,TGTGCCTGGAGTGCAACAGGGAATGGAAACACCATATATTTT,CAWSATGNGNTIYF
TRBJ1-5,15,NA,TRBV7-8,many,TGTGCCAGCAGCTTAGCGTGGCAGGCTAATCAGCCCCAGCATTTT,CASSLAWQANQPQHF
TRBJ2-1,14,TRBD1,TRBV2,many,TGTGCCAGTTATCGGGACAGCACGGACAATGAGCAGTTCTTC,CASYRDSTDNEQFF
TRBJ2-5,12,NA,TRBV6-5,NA,TGTGCCAGCAGACGGCAACAAGAGACCCAGTACTTC,CASRRQQETQYF
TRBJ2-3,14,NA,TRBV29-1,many,TGCAGCGTTGAAGATGTGGAGGGGGCCGATACGCAGTATTTT,CSVEDVEGADTQYF
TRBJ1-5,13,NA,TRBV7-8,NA,TGTGCCAACAGCTTGTACCCGAGTCAGCCCCAGCATTTT,CANSLYPSQPQHF
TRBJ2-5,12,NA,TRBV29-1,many,TGCAGCGTTGATCCGGGGCTGAAGACCCAGTACTTC,CSVDPGLKTQYF
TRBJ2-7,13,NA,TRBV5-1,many,TGCGCCAGCAGCTTGGAGTCCCTCTACGAGCAGTACTTC,CASSLESLYEQYF
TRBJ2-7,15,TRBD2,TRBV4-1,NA,TGCGCCAGCAACAAACTAGCGGGGGGGCCCCACGAGGAGTACTTC,CASNKLAGGPHEEYF
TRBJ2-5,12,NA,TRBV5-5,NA,TGTGCCAGCACCCATACTGGAGAGATCCAGTACTTC,CASTHTGEIQYF
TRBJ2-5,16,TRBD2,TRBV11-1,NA,TGTGCGAGCATCCTGCCGGGGGGAGGCTTCCAAGAGACCCAGTACTTC,CASILPGGGFQETQYF
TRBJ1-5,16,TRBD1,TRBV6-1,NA,TGTGCCAGGGGAAAAGACAGGGCAATTAGCAATCAGCCCCAGCATTTT,CARGKDRAISNQPQHF
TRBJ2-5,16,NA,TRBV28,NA,TGTGCCAGCAGTCCCGAGGACTCCTCGTCCTGGGAGACCCAGTACTTC,CASSPEDSSSWETQYF
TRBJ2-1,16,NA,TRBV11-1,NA,TGTGCCAGCAGCCGCCTACCGGGAGATGGATACAATGAGCATTTCTTC,CASSRLPGDGYNEHFF
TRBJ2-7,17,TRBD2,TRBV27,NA,TGTGCCAGCAGTCCACAGGGCGGGAGGGCTCGGTGGGCCGAGCAGTACTTC,CASSPQGGRARWAEQYF
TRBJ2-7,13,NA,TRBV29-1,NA,TGCAGCATTGAGATCCCCGGAGAGGCGGAGCAGTACTTC,CSIEIPGEAEQYF
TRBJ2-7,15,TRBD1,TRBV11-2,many,TGTGCCAGCAGCTTACCGGGACAGGGACTTTACGAGCAGTACTTC,CASSLPGQGLYEQYF
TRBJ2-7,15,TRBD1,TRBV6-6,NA,TGTGCCAGTAGTTACAACCAGGGGGTCGGATACGTGCAGTACTTC,CASSYNQGVGYVQYF
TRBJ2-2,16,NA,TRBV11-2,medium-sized,TGTGCCAGCAGCGCCCCGGGACAAACAAACACCGGGGAGCTGTTTTTT,CASSAPGQTNTGELFF
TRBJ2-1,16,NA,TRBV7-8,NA,TGTGCCACCTGGCGAACCCAGTCCTCTTCCTACAATGAGCAGTTCTTC,CATWRTQSSSYNEQFF
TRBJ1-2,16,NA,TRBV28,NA,TGTGCCAGCAGTCCCCCTCCTTGGATAGGGAACTATGGCTACACCTTC,CASSPPPWIGNYGYTF
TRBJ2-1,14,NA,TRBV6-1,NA,TGTGCCAGCTGGACTCGGTGCCAATACAATGAGCAGTTCTTC,CASWTRCQYNEQFF
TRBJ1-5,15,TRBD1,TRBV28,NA,TGTGCCAGCAGTTTACGGTACAGGGGGCTCCGGCCCCAGCATTTT,CASSLRYRGLRPQHF
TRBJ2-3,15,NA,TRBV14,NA,TGTGCCACCAGCCAAGGATGGGCTAGCACAGATACGCAGTATTTT,CATSQGWASTDTQYF
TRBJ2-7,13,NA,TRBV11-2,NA,TGTACCAGCAGCTTAGCGGAGGGCTACGAGCAGTACTTC,CTSSLAEGYEQYF
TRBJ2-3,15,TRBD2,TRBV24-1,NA,TGTGCTACCAGTGACTTTAGCGGGCTCAAAGTTACACAGTATTTT,CATSDFSGLKVTQYF
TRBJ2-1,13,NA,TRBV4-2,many,TGTGCCAGCCGGCCCCTAGCCGGGCATGAGCAGTTCTTC,CASRPLAGHEQFF
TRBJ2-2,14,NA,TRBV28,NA,TGTATCAGCAGTTATCAGTTCATCACAGGGGAGCTGTTTTTT,CISSYQFITGELFF
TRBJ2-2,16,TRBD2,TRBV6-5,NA,TGTACTAGCAGTAAACTTAGCGGGACGAACACCGGGGAGCTGTTTTTT,CTSSKLSGTNTGELFF
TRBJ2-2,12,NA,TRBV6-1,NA,TGTGCCAGCATGCCCGACACCAGGGAGCTGTTTTTT,CASMPDTRELFF
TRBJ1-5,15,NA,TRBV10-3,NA,TGTGCCGTCAGTGAGGCGGGACAAGAACATCAGCCCCAGCATTTT,CAVSEAGQEHQPQHF
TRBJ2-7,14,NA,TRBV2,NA,TGTGCCAGGACCCCTTGGGGGAGGACCCCCGAGCAGTACTTC,CARTPWGRTPEQYF
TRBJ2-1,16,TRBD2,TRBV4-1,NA,TGCGCCAGCAGCCAAGTTCGACTAGCGATGTACAATGAGCAGTTCTTC,CASSQVRLAMYNEQFF
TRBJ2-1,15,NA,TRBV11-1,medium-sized,TGTGCCAGCAGCTTTGAGGGACGACCCGGGGACGGGCAGTTCTTC,CASSFEGRPGDGQFF
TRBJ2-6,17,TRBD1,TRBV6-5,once,TGTGCCAGCAAATTAGGACAGGGTTCCTCTGGGGCCAACGTCCTGACTTTC,CASKLGQGSSGANVLTF
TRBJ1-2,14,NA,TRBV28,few,TGTGCCAGCAGAAAGGCAGGGCCTGACTATGGCTACACCTTC,CASRKAGPDYGYTF
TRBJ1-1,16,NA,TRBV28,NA,TGTGCCAGCAGTTCACCCGGGGGGAGTCCGAACACTGAAGCTTTCTTT,CASSSPGGSPNTEAFF
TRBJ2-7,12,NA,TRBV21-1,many,TGTGCCGCCGTGGAAAAGCCCCTCGAGCAGTACTTC,CAAVEKPLEQYF
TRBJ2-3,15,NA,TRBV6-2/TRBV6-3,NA,TGTGCCAGCAGTGACGGACCAGTGGAGTCAGATACGCAGTATTTT,CASSDGPVESDTQYF
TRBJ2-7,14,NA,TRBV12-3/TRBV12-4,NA,TGTCCCAGCAGCACCATGCTGAGGGGGAAGGAGCAGTACTTC,CPSSTMLRGKEQYF
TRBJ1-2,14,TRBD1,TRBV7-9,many,TGTGCCAGCATGATCTCGACAGGGGGCTATGGCTACACCTTC,CASMISTGGYGYTF
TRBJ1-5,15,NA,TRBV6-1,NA,TGTGCCTGCAGTGAAAGTAGGACCTATAATCAGCCCCAGCATTTT,CACSESRTYNQPQHF
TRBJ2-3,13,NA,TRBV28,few,TGTGCCAGCAGCTCCGGGAACACAGATACGCAGTATTTT,CASSSGNTDTQYF